These 3 T cell receptor beta chains originate from one sample sequenced in a study of identical twins. TCRdb called the 5' RACE reads again in MiXCR, with one record for every CDR3 protein. Of approximately 690,000 distinct CDR3 sequences listed, less than 7% were seen once; the top ten hold 1.5% to 2%. Sequencing input: naive T cells sorted from blood. Receptor source: a man between 18 and 29 years old in good health.

CDR3 nucleotides: TGTGCCACCAGTGATTACCCGGGACAGGAACGCGTCGGTGAGCAGTTCTTC. Its protein is CATSDYPGQERVGEQFF. The genes are TRBV24-1 and TRBJ2-1; 8 bases match TRBD1. The CDR3 has 17 residues. The V segment lost 2 bases and the J segment 9 bases; nucleotides outside the gene matches: 14. From germline, CDR1 is KGHDR and CDR2 SFDVKD.

This clonotype has more than one count but fewer than ten. This chain connects TRBV3-1 to TRBJ2-5; weak D call: TRBD2 (5 bases). Between the trimmed V and J ends, which lost 0 bases and 2 bases, there was a span of 13 bases. Germline V gene sequence: CDR1 LGHDT, CDR2 YNNKEL (reference sequence). The CDR3 runs to 16 residues. The chain's CDR3 is CASSQDSRAEQETQYF. DNA of the CDR3: TGTGCCAGCAGCCAAGACAGTCGAGCGGAACAAGAGACCCAGTACTTC.

This clonotype has a count of ten or more. The chain carries TRBV12-3 or TRBV12-4 and TRBJ2-3, with D unclear. The CDR3 is 15 residues long. The V and J ends lost 8 bases and 2 bases respectively, with 17 bases between them. CDR3 in amino acids: CASDRAIPTTDTQYF. In DNA form, the CDR3 reads TGTGCCAGCGATAGGGCCATCCCGACCACAGATACGCAGTATTTT.